Listed below are T cell receptor beta chains from one sample, sequenced in a study of blood T cell repertoires in COVID-19. Produced via immunoSEQ multiplex PCR; TCRdb's table is partial and in-frame only. The sample has 250,000 to 350,000 clones; roughly nine tenths are singletons. Sequencing was performed on PBMCs or T cells enriched from blood (not recorded which). Receptor source: a woman aged 18-35 years who had recovered from COVID-19. The CDR3 runs from the conserved cysteine through the conserved F or W. Fields, in order: J gene, V gene, clone size, D gene, CDR3 protein, CDR3 DNA. The D gene is left open where the match is weak. Size values are once, few and many counts, or a class for expanded clones, and some rows have none.

>TRBJ2-3|TRBV10-3|-|TRBD2
CASRTSGGPSTDTQYF
TGTGCCAGCCGGACTAGCGGGGGCCCGAGCACAGATACGCAGTATTTT
>TRBJ1-6|TRBV18|-|-
CASSPDGISFYNSPLHF
TGTGCCAGCTCCCCAGACGGTATTAGCTTCTATAATTCACCCCTCCACTTT
>TRBJ2-5|TRBV30|-|-
CAWSLMETTEETQYF
TGTGCCTGGAGCTTAATGGAAACGACAGAAGAGACCCAGTACTTC
>TRBJ2-5|TRBV15|-|-
CATSRDPGSRETQYF
TGTGCCACCAGCAGAGATCCGGGAAGTCGGGAGACCCAGTACTTC
>TRBJ2-5|TRBV20-1|-|TRBD1
CSASRTGVETQYF
TGCAGTGCTAGTAGGACAGGGGTGGAGACCCAGTACTTC
>TRBJ2-4|TRBV5-1|few|-
CASSLSSVAKNIQYF
TGCGCCAGCAGCTTGAGTTCGGTAGCCAAAAACATTCAGTACTTC
>TRBJ2-3|TRBV10-3|-|-
CAISESMDYRTDTQYF
TGTGCCATCAGTGAGTCAATGGACTACCGCACAGATACGCAGTATTTT
>TRBJ2-7|TRBV7-9|-|-
CASSLAAEYEQYF
TGTGCCAGCAGCTTAGCAGCGGAGTACGAGCAGTACTTC
>TRBJ2-5|TRBV7-9|-|TRBD2
CASSLGGGGGQETQYF
TGTGCCAGCAGCTTAGGGGGCGGCGGGGGACAAGAGACCCAGTACTTC
>TRBJ1-1|TRBV5-4|-|-
CASSLGAGDLNTEAFF
TGTGCCAGCAGCTTGGGGGCAGGGGACCTGAACACTGAAGCTTTCTTT
>TRBJ1-6|TRBV3-1/TRBV3-2|-|-
CASSQIPPGDNNSPLHF
TGTGCCAGCAGCCAAATCCCTCCAGGGGATAATAATTCACCCCTCCACTTT
>TRBJ1-1|TRBV6-5|-|-
CASSYLQRENTEAFF
TGTGCCAGCAGTTACCTTCAAAGAGAGAACACTGAAGCTTTCTTT
>TRBJ1-5|TRBV27|once|-
CASRRWGGNQPQHF
TGTGCCAGCAGACGGTGGGGGGGCAATCAGCCCCAGCATTTT
>TRBJ1-4|TRBV3-1/TRBV3-2|few|-
CASSQEAGTTNEKLFF
TGTGCCAGCAGCCAAGAAGCGGGGACAACTAATGAAAAACTGTTTTTT
>TRBJ1-6|TRBV5-1|few|TRBD1
CASSLEAGTGFSPLHF
TGCGCCAGCAGCTTGGAAGCCGGGACAGGGTTTTCACCCCTCCACTTT
>TRBJ1-1|TRBV5-1|few|-
CASSLGSEGLNTEAFF
TGCGCCAGCAGCTTGGGATCGGAGGGGTTGAACACTGAAGCTTTCTTT
>TRBJ1-1|TRBV11-2|-|-
CASSLERGGTEAFF
TGTGCCAGCAGCTTAGAACGAGGTGGCACTGAAGCTTTCTTT
>TRBJ2-7|TRBV3-1/TRBV3-2|-|TRBD1
CASSPDRDRDEQYF
TGTGCCAGCAGCCCAGACAGGGATCGGGACGAGCAGTACTTC
>TRBJ1-4|TRBV7-2|-|-
CASSLMGGDEKLFF
TGTGCCAGCAGCTTAATGGGAGGGGATGAAAAACTGTTTTTT
>TRBJ2-7|TRBV29-1|-|TRBD2
CSTEGLAVSSYEQYF
TGCAGCACCGAGGGACTAGCGGTTAGCTCCTACGAGCAGTACTTC
>TRBJ1-2|TRBV28|-|-
CASSLSGNAFNYGYTF
TGTGCCAGCAGTTTATCAGGGAACGCCTTTAACTATGGCTACACCTTC
>TRBJ1-1|TRBV30|-|TRBD1
CAWSNPRQGGTEAFF
TGTGCCTGGAGTAATCCTAGACAGGGTGGGACTGAAGCTTTCTTT
>TRBJ2-7|TRBV7-6|-|TRBD1
CASSLGTGKYEQYF
TGTGCCAGCAGCTTAGGGACAGGGAAGTACGAGCAGTACTTC
>TRBJ2-6|TRBV9|-|-
CASSVGDRLISGANVLTF
TGTGCCAGCAGCGTAGGAGACAGACTTATTTCTGGGGCCAACGTCCTGACTTTC
>TRBJ2-7|TRBV6-5|-|-
CASTPRASSYEQYF
TGTGCCAGCACCCCGAGGGCTAGTAGCTACGAGCAGTACTTC
>TRBJ1-5|TRBV7-2|-|-
CASSLLSGQPQHF
TGTGCCAGCAGCTTATTATCCGGTCAGCCCCAGCATTTT
>TRBJ1-2|TRBV7-9|-|-
CASSGLLGYTF
TGTGCCAGCAGCGGGCTCTTGGGCTACACCTTC
>TRBJ1-4|TRBV6-5|few|-
CASSTQRGEKLFF
TGTGCCAGCAGCACTCAGAGGGGGGAAAAACTGTTTTTT
>TRBJ2-1|TRBV7-6|few|TRBD2
CASSLRLAGGSYNEQFF
TGTGCCAGCAGCTTAAGACTAGCGGGGGGCTCCTACAATGAGCAGTTCTTC
>TRBJ1-5|TRBV28|-|-
CASSLRGVGQPQHF
TGTGCCAGCAGTTTAAGGGGCGTTGGTCAGCCCCAGCATTTT
>TRBJ1-5|TRBV6-5|once|TRBD1
CASSRDSYSNQPQHF
TGTGCCAGCAGTAGGGACAGTTATAGCAATCAGCCCCAGCATTTT
>TRBJ1-4|TRBV6-5|-|TRBD1
CASSRGTGNEKLFF
TGTGCCAGCAGCCGGGGGACAGGGAATGAAAAACTGTTTTTT
>TRBJ1-5|TRBV27|few|-
CARDTRRYSNQPQHF
TGTGCCCGAGACACCCGTCGATATAGCAATCAGCCCCAGCATTTT
>TRBJ1-2|TRBV28|once|TRBD1
CASSFGTGRYGYTF
TGTGCCAGCAGTTTCGGGACAGGGAGGTATGGCTACACCTTC
>TRBJ2-7|TRBV11-3|once|TRBD1
CARTPPPQGSDEQYF
TGTGCCAGGACTCCCCCCCCACAGGGGAGTGACGAGCAGTACTTC
>TRBJ2-3|TRBV19|-|TRBD1
CASSRTGLTDTQYF
TGTGCCAGTAGCCGGACAGGGCTCACAGATACGCAGTATTTT
>TRBJ2-2|TRBV2|few|TRBD1
CASRGTVNTGELFF
TGTGCCAGCAGGGGGACAGTTAACACCGGGGAGCTGTTTTTT
>TRBJ1-4|TRBV3-1/TRBV3-2|-|-
CASSQQGFGEKLFF
TGTGCCAGCAGCCAACAGGGGTTTGGTGAAAAACTGTTTTTT
>TRBJ1-4|TRBV2|-|-
CASRGHPNEKLFF
TGTGCCAGCAGAGGACACCCTAATGAAAAACTGTTTTTT
>TRBJ2-7|TRBV6-5|-|-
CASISGLEQYF
TGTGCCAGCATCTCCGGTCTCGAGCAGTACTTC
>TRBJ2-7|TRBV11-2|-|-
CASSLEVQNYEQYF
TGTGCCAGCAGCTTAGAGGTACAGAACTACGAGCAGTACTTC
>TRBJ1-4|TRBV4-1|-|-
CASSPPRGRTGTTNEKLFF
TGCGCCAGCAGCCCCCCCAGAGGGCGCACAGGGACAACTAATGAAAAACTGTTTTTT
>TRBJ1-1|TRBV4-2|-|-
CASSQGWTEELNTEAFF
TGTGCCAGCAGCCAAGGCTGGACTGAAGAATTGAACACTGAAGCTTTCTTT
>TRBJ2-2|TRBV6-4|-|-
CASSDSEPAASHTGELFF
TGTGCCAGCAGTGACTCAGAACCAGCGGCGAGCCACACCGGGGAGCTGTTTTTT
>TRBJ2-1|TRBV3-1/TRBV3-2|-|TRBD1
CASSQERDRLYNEQFF
TGTGCCAGCAGCCAAGAAAGGGACAGACTTTACAATGAGCAGTTCTTC